This T cell receptor beta chain appears in the sequencing data of a study of blood T cell repertoires in COVID-19. Study in general: Sites across the United States, Italy and Spain contributed samples from acute and convalescent COVID-19. From T cells, B-cell-depleted T cells, or PBMCs came the material, which was cDNA or gDNA.

This table comes from immunoSEQ multiplex PCR, and its TCRdb copy is limited to in-frame clones, with some not included. This sample has tens of thousands of clones, with roughly three quarters found just once. This clone was observed a single time. This sequence was found in a human donor in a cohort sampled during active COVID-19. Sample: peripheral blood.

In nucleotides, the CDR3 is TGTGCCAGCAGCGGCGAGACTAGCGGGAGGGCGGCCAGCAATGAGCAGTTCTTC. Its translation is CASSGETSGRAASNEQFF. This chain uses TRBV5-4 with TRBJ2-1; TRBD2 aligns across 14 bases. V dropped 4 bases and J dropped 6; count of bases not matched to a gene: 12. Germline lookup yields CDR1 SGHNT and CDR2 YYREEE (reference sequence). The CDR3 contains 18 residues.